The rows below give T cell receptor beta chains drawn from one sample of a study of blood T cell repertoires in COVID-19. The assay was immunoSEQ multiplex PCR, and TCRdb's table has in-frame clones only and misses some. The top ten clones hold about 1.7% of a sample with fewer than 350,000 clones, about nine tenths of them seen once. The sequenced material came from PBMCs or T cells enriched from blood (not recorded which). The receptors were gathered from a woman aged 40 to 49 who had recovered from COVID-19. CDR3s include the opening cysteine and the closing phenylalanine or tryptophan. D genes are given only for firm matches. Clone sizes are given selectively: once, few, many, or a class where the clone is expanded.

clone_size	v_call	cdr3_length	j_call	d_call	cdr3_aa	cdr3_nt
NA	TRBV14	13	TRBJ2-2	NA	CASSQTGFRELFF	TGTGCCAGCAGCCAAACAGGGTTCAGGGAGCTGTTTTTT
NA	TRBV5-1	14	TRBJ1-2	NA	CASSPPLGGDGYTF	TGCGCCAGCAGCCCCCCCTTAGGGGGAGATGGCTACACCTTC
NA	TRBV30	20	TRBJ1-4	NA	CAWSVLGGFNLVATNEKLFF	TGTGCCTGGAGTGTACTTGGGGGCTTCAATTTGGTTGCAACTAATGAAAAACTGTTTTTT
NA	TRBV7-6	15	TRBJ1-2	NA	CASSPRERGLRGYTF	TGTGCCAGCAGCCCGAGGGAACGAGGGTTGAGAGGCTACACCTTC
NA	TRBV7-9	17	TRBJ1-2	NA	CASSRREDSLFNYGYTF	TGTGCCAGCAGCCGTAGAGAGGACAGCCTCTTTAACTATGGCTACACCTTC
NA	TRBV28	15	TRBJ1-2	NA	CASSSLGGKGHGYTF	TGTGCCAGCAGTTCTCTCGGGGGTAAGGGGCATGGCTACACCTTC
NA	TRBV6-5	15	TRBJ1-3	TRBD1	CASSNGGTGGNTIYF	TGTGCCAGCAGTAACGGGGGGACAGGGGGAAACACCATATATTTT
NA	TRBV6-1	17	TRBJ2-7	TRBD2	CASSDIAQAGNFGEQYF	TGTGCCAGCAGTGATATCGCACAAGCGGGAAATTTCGGCGAGCAGTACTTC
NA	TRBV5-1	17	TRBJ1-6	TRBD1	CASSRGTGGSYNSPLHF	TGCGCCAGCAGCCGCGGGACAGGGGGATCCTATAATTCACCCCTCCACTTT
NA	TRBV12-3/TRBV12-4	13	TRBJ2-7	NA	CASSLKGAYEQYF	TGTGCCAGCAGTTTAAAGGGGGCCTACGAGCAGTACTTC
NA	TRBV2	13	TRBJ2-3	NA	CASSGQLGDTQYF	TGTGCCAGCAGTGGACAATTGGGAGATACGCAGTATTTT
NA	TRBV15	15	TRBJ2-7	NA	CATSREGEPTYEQYF	TGTGCCACCAGCAGAGAGGGAGAGCCAACCTACGAGCAGTACTTC
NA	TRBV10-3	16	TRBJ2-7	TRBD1	CAISGPGQGTSYEQYF	TGTGCCATCAGTGGACCGGGACAGGGCACCTCCTACGAGCAGTACTTC
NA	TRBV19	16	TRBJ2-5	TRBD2	CASSDRTSGRRETQYF	TGTGCCAGTAGCGACAGGACTAGCGGGAGACGAGAGACCCAGTACTTC
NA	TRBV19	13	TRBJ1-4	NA	CASHEWTNEKLFF	TGTGCCAGTCACGAGTGGACTAATGAAAAACTGTTTTTT
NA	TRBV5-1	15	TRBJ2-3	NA	CASSLGGVGTDTQYF	TGCGCCAGCAGCCTAGGAGGGGTCGGCACAGATACGCAGTATTTT
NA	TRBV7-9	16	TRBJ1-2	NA	CASSLEGSGRHYGYTF	TGTGCCAGCAGCTTAGAAGGTTCCGGCAGGCACTATGGCTACACCTTC
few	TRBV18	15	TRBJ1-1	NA	CASSQRLNQGAEAFF	TGTGCCAGCTCTCAGAGACTTAATCAGGGCGCTGAAGCTTTCTTT
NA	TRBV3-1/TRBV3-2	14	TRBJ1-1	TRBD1	CASSHGQGNTEAFF	TGTGCCAGCAGCCATGGACAGGGGAACACTGAAGCTTTCTTT
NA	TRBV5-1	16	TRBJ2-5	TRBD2	CASSLTGLAGEETQYF	TGCGCCAGCAGCTTGACGGGACTAGCGGGGGAAGAGACCCAGTACTTC
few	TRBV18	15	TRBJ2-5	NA	CASSPMGTRQETQYF	TGTGCCAGCTCACCTATGGGGACAAGGCAAGAGACCCAGTACTTC
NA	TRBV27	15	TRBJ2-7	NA	CASSLYHGGPYEQYF	TGTGCCAGCAGTTTATATCATGGAGGGCCGTACGAGCAGTACTTC
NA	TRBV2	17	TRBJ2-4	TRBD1	CASSAGGQGLAKNIQYF	TGTGCCAGCAGTGCTGGAGGACAGGGGCTAGCCAAAAACATTCAGTACTTC
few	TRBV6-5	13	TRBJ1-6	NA	CASSLQYNSPLHF	TGTGCCAGCAGTTTACAATATAATTCACCCCTCCACTTT
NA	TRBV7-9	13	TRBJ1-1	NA	CASSLQDETEAFF	TGTGCCAGCAGCTTACAGGATGAGACTGAAGCTTTCTTT
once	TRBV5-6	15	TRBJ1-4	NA	CASSFRETLREKLFF	TGTGCCAGCAGCTTCAGGGAAACCCTTCGGGAAAAACTGTTTTTT
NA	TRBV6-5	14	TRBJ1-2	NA	CASSRSGSLYGYTF	TGTGCCAGCAGCCGCTCGGGGTCCCTCTATGGCTACACCTTC